Below are 30 T cell receptor beta chains sequenced from a single sample in a study of cytomegalovirus exposure and HLA in healthy donors. PCR involved 60 Vbeta and 13 Jbeta primers. Method: immunoSEQ multiplex PCR; TCRdb's copy keeps in-frame clones and lacks some. The sample yields 130,000 to 150,000 clones, around 80% seen once. Sequenced material: PBMCs. The receptor source for this set is a female donor in good health and CMV-seronegative.

This clone was counted once. V is TRBV7-2 and J is TRBJ2-7; 7 bases fit TRBD2. Germline lookup yields CDR1 SGHTA and CDR2 FQGNSA. The V segment lost 4 bases and the J segment 5 bases; nucleotides outside the gene matches: 17. This CDR3 spans 17 amino acids. The DNA of the CDR3 is TGTGCCAGCAGCTCACCACGGGCGGGGGTTCTTTCCCACGAGCAGTACTTC. This translates into CASSSPRAGVLSHEQYF. Complete variable domain (other parts from reference TRBV7-2 and TRBJ2-7): GAGVSQSPSNKVTEKGKDVELRCDPISGHTALYWYRQSLGQGLEFLIYFQGNSAPDKSGLPSDRFSAERTGGSVSTLTIQRTQQEDSAVYLCASSSPRAGVLSHEQYFGPGTRLTVT.

V is TRBV2 and J is TRBJ2-1; 8 bases align to TRBD2. In germline, CDR1 is SNHLY, CDR2 FYNNEI. V shed 1 base and J 3 bases; nucleotides not matched to a gene: 8. This CDR3 is 17 amino acids long. DNA for the CDR3: TGTGCCAGCAGTGAAGTGGTTTGGAGCGGGGGCTACAATGAGCAGTTCTTC. Protein product: CASSEVVWSGGYNEQFF.

This chain links TRBV5-4 with TRBJ2-4; TRBD2 agrees at 14 bases. CDR1 is SGHNT and CDR2 is YYREEE in the germline V gene (reference sequence). This CDR3 is built from 16 residues. The junction had 2 bases not matched to a gene; V was cut back by 2 bases and J by 4 bases. CDR3 sequence (DNA): TGTGCCAGCAGCTTTTGGACTAGCGGGGGGAAAAACATTCAGTACTTC. This codes for CASSFWTSGGKNIQYF.

The rearrangement links TRBV19 to TRBJ1-3, with TRBD1 matching over 9 bases. The CDR3 runs 17 residues. Unmatched junction bases numbered 11, after V lost 5 bases and J lost 3 bases. CDR1 LNHDA and CDR2 SQIVND come from the germline V gene (reference sequence). The CDR3 DNA reads as TGTGCCAGTAGTCCTCCACAAACAGGGGGCTATGGAAACACCATATATTTT. It specifies CASSPPQTGGYGNTIYF.

V and J are TRBV27 and TRBJ1-3; D gene ambiguous. With 1 base removed from V and 8 bases from J, the gap between germline ends came to 9 bases. Germline V gene sequence: CDR1 MNHEY, CDR2 SMNVEV (reference sequence). CDR3 length equals 13 residues. CDR3 nucleotide sequence: TGTGCCAGCAGTTTATTACGGGGAGACACCATATATTTT. Protein product: CASSLLRGDTIYF.

This clone was observed once. This sequence joins TRBV28 and TRBJ1-4; 8 nucleotides agree with TRBD1. The V gene end was trimmed by 8 bases and the J gene end by 5 bases; junction bases not matched to a gene: 4. Germline V gene sequence: CDR1 MDHEN, CDR2 SYDVKM. The CDR3 is 13 amino acids. CDR3 region: CASLDRVNEKLFF. CDR3 sequence (DNA): TGTGCCAGCCTGGACAGGGTGAATGAAAAACTGTTTTTT.

The chain combines TRBV6-1 with TRBJ1-1; no reliable D call. Germline CDR1 is MNHNS and CDR2 is SASEGT. There are 17 residues in the CDR3. Trimming pared 0 bases from V and 6 bases from J, leaving 20 bases between. The CDR3: CASSEAMFGTGIAEAFF. CDR3 bases: TGTGCCAGCAGTGAAGCAATGTTCGGTACGGGGATCGCTGAAGCTTTCTTT.

The chain links TRBV28 to TRBJ2-7; TRBD1 aligns across 8 bases. The CDR3 sequence is 17 residues long. V shed 7 bases, J shed 0 bases, and the junction held 14 bases outside the gene matches. CDR1 and CDR2 (germline): MDHEN, SYDVKM. The CDR3, as DNA: TGTGCCAGCAACGGACAGGGAGAGGAATTTTACTCCTACGAGCAGTACTTC. Its translation is CASNGQGEEFYSYEQYF.

The chain couples TRBV6-6 to TRBJ1-2; no clear D gene. V shed 6 bases and J shed 1 base, with 9 bases lying between them. CDR3 length equals 13 residues. From germline, CDR1 is MNHNY and CDR2 SVGAGI (reference sequence). CDR3 sequence (DNA): TGTGCCAGCAGCCTAGGTCTTAACTATGGCTACACCTTC. This codes for CASSLGLNYGYTF.

The chain carries TRBV28 and TRBJ2-1, with D possibly TRBD1 on 5 matching bases. Germline V gene lookup returns CDR1 MDHEN and CDR2 SYDVKM. Trimming pared 3 bases from V and 4 bases from J, leaving 13 bases between. The CDR3 is 15 residues long. The chain's CDR3 is CASSLGLFGYNEQFF. CDR3 DNA: TGTGCCAGCAGTTTGGGGCTGTTCGGTTACAATGAGCAGTTCTTC.

This clone was seen a handful of times. The rearrangement joins TRBV10-3 to TRBJ2-7; a possible D gene is TRBD2 (6 bases). This CDR3 is built from 15 residues. Germline assignment: CDR1 ENHRY and CDR2 SYGVKD. V lost 2 bases and J lost 8, with 19 bases in between. As DNA, the CDR3 is TGTGCCATCAGTGAGCAGGGAGGCGGACAACGCAAGCAGTACTTC. It is translated as CAISEQGGGQRKQYF.

The chain links TRBV6-5 to TRBJ2-5; D is possibly TRBD1 (7 bases). The CDR3 extends over 15 amino acids. V dropped 6 bases and J dropped 4 bases, with 18 bases sitting between them. Germline lookup yields CDR1 MNHEY and CDR2 SVGAGI. CDR3 region: CASRNGWQGGETQYF. The CDR3 DNA is TGTGCCAGCAGAAATGGGTGGCAGGGGGGAGAGACCCAGTACTTC.

This clone was counted once. DNA for the CDR3: TGTGCCAGTAGACCGACAGGGGCCTCCTATGGCTACACCTTC. It codes for CASRPTGASYGYTF. V and J are TRBV19 and TRBJ1-2; 8 nucleotides match TRBD1. V trimming: 6 bases; J trimming: 4 bases; junction bases outside the gene matches: 7. The CDR3 sequence is 14 residues long. CDR1 and CDR2 from the germline V gene are LNHDA and SQIVND (reference sequence).

V is TRBV30 and J is TRBJ2-5; D is possibly TRBD1 (5 bases). Between the trimmed V and J ends, which lost 2 bases and 5 bases, there was a span of 12 bases. CDR1 is GTSNPN and CDR2 is SVGIG in the germline V gene (reference sequence). The CDR3 length is 13 residues. In DNA form, the CDR3 reads TGTGCCTGGAGTAATCAGGGCAGGGAGACCCAGTACTTC. It translates to CAWSNQGRETQYF.

This rearrangement joins TRBV27 to TRBJ2-1; 11 bases are a match to TRBD1. The CDR3 extends over 15 amino acids. The germline CDR1 and CDR2 sequences are MNHEY and SMNVEV (reference sequence). J lost 7 bases, V lost 5 bases, and 7 bases had no gene match. CDR3 protein: CASSPGTGGRNEQFF. The DNA of the CDR3 is TGTGCCAGCAGTCCAGGGACAGGGGGTAGGAATGAGCAGTTCTTC.

The gene calls are TRBV2 and TRBJ2-2, with 7 positions matching TRBD1. V was pared by 8 bases and J by 5 bases, with 5 bases of the junction left unmatched. In germline, CDR1 is SNHLY, CDR2 FYNNEI. This CDR3 comprises 13 residues. CDR3 region: CASDNRGTGELFF. As DNA, the CDR3 is TGTGCCAGCGACAACAGGGGTACCGGGGAGCTGTTTTTT.

V usage is TRBV29-1 and J usage is TRBJ1-1; 7 bases are a match to TRBD1. Germline trimming cut 4 bases from V and 2 bases from J; bases unmatched to any gene: 1. Germline values: CDR1 SQVTM, CDR2 ANQGSEA. This CDR3 comprises 12 residues. The CDR3 reads CSVGDSNTEAFF. CDR3 bases: TGCAGCGTTGGGGACAGCAACACTGAAGCTTTCTTT.

Written as DNA, the CDR3 is TGTGCCACACAGGAGAGGGGTCAGAGGGGGCAGCCCCAGCATTTT. Translating gives CATQERGQRGQPQHF. The rearrangement links TRBV15 to TRBJ1-5; possible D gene TRBD1, 6 bases. Germline V lookup: CDR1 LNHNV, CDR2 YYDKDF (reference sequence). The CDR3 sequence is 15 residues long. Trimming left V 9 bases short and J 7 bases short, with 22 bases between.

This clone was found a few times. The rearrangement uses TRBV2 and TRBJ1-1; D is unclear. Per germline, CDR1 SNHLY and CDR2 FYNNEI. The germline V and J ends were trimmed by 3 bases and 2 bases, with 7 bases remaining between them. CDR3 length equals 13 residues. The CDR3: CASSDALNTEAFF. CDR3 nucleotide sequence: TGTGCCAGCAGTGATGCTCTAAACACTGAAGCTTTCTTT.

The gene calls are TRBV6-1 and TRBJ1-1, with D possibly matching TRBD1 (6 bases). From germline, CDR1 is MNHNS and CDR2 SASEGT. The CDR3 covers 13 residues. Trimming took off 2 bases at V and 3 bases at J, with 7 bases between the two ends. The CDR3, as DNA: TGTGCCAGCAGTGAACAGGGGTACACTGAAGCTTTCTTT. This sequence encodes CASSEQGYTEAFF.

The V call is TRBV4-2, the J call TRBJ1-2, with 10 bases aligning to TRBD1. The germline gives CDR1 LGHNA, CDR2 YNFKEQ. The CDR3 consists of 15 residues. The J segment lost 9 bases and the V segment lost 2 bases, leaving 9 bases of the junction unmatched. CDR3: CASSQSDRDRGSYTF. Here the CDR3 DNA reads TGTGCCAGCAGCCAATCAGACCGGGACAGGGGCAGCTACACCTTC.

This chain connects TRBV27 to TRBJ2-3, with D perhaps matching TRBD2 (6 bases). Germline V gene data show CDR1 as MNHEY and CDR2 as SMNVEV (reference sequence). Trimming shortened V by 5 bases and J by 6 bases, and 6 bases separated the two germline ends. The CDR3 covers 11 residues. The CDR3, as DNA: TGTGCCAGCAGTACTAGCGATACGCAGTATTTT. As protein: CASSTSDTQYF.

A few counts support this clone. The chain links TRBV6-1 to TRBJ1-1, with 7 bases lining up with TRBD1. This CDR3 is 14 amino acids long. V gave up 0 bases and J gave up 7 bases; unmatched junction bases: 5. The V gene's germline CDR1 is MNHNS and CDR2 SASEGT. The DNA for the CDR3 is TGTGCCAGCAGTGAAGCAACACAGGGGAGTGAAGCTTTCTTT. It specifies CASSEATQGSEAFF.

The chain combines TRBV25-1 with TRBJ1-2, with D possibly TRBD1 on 6 matching bases. CDR1 is MGHDK and CDR2 is SYGVNS in the germline V gene. The CDR3 has 12 residues. V lost 6 bases, J lost 7 bases, and 12 bases lay in between. The CDR3 loop is CASSSGVGGYTF. CDR3 nucleotide sequence: TGTGCCAGCAGCTCAGGGGTTGGTGGCTACACCTTC.

The V call is TRBV5-1, the J call TRBJ1-4, with no clear D. The V gene lost 4 bases and the J gene lost 5 bases, with 24 bases spanning the gap. Germline assignment: CDR1 SGHRS and CDR2 YFSETQ. This CDR3 has 18 amino acids. CDR3 DNA: TGCGCCAGCAGCCCCGGCCCTCGTGACAAGGTTCGGAATGAAAAACTGTTTTTT. Its translation is CASSPGPRDKVRNEKLFF.

This sequence joins TRBV11-2 and TRBJ1-2; 10 nucleotides agree with TRBD1. CDR3 length equals 15 residues. Germline loops: CDR1 SGHAT, CDR2 FQNNGV. With 4 bases clipped from V and 8 bases from J, the junction kept 10 bases outside the gene matches. The CDR3 sequence: CASSSRPGTGEGYTF. CDR3 DNA: TGTGCCAGCAGCTCTAGGCCCGGGACAGGGGAAGGCTACACCTTC.

The rearrangement links TRBV7-3 to TRBJ1-6, with D possibly matching TRBD1 (5 bases). With 2 bases removed from V and 14 bases from J, the gap between germline ends came to 10 bases. This CDR3 region has 12 residues. The germline V gene encodes CDR1 SGHTA and CDR2 FQGTGA. The CDR3 region has the DNA TGTGCCAGCAGCTTATTGGGGGGGTCCCTCCACTTT. Residues: CASSLLGGSLHF.

This chain joins TRBV28 and TRBJ2-3; 7 nucleotides match TRBD2. Germline assignment: CDR1 MDHEN and CDR2 SYDVKM. After removal of 0 bases from V and 0 bases from J, the junction contained 15 bases not matched to a gene. This CDR3 contains 20 residues. The CDR3 bases are TGTGCCAGCAGTTTATGGATGAGTGAGCGGGGTTTAATGAGCACAGATACGCAGTATTTT. It encodes CASSLWMSERGLMSTDTQYF.

This clone was seen a few times. This sequence joins TRBV9 and TRBJ1-1; D perhaps matches TRBD1 (6 bases). Trimming left V 4 bases short and J 1 base short, with 17 bases between. The CDR3 extends over 16 amino acids. Germline V gene data show CDR1 as SGDLS and CDR2 as YYNGEE. The CDR3 nucleotides are TGTGCCAGCAGCCCAGGGGCCGGGCAGGAGAACACTGAAGCTTTCTTT. Amino acid sequence: CASSPGAGQENTEAFF.

This chain connects TRBV19 to TRBJ2-6; D is ambiguous. The CDR3 length is 17 residues. Germline CDR1 reads LNHDA; CDR2 reads SQIVND (reference sequence). The V and J ends lost 5 bases and 0 bases respectively, with 14 bases between them. The CDR3 DNA reads as TGTGCCAGTAGTCTTCCCACAAGTCGCTCTGGGGCCAACGTCCTGACTTTC. Protein product: CASSLPTSRSGANVLTF.